This T cell receptor beta chain was profiled in a study of shared clonotypes between healthy human individuals. Method: immunoSEQ multiplex PCR; TCRdb's copy keeps in-frame clones and lacks some. Of about 1.4 million clones listed, 95% to 97% were seen once; the top ten hold 1% to 1.5%. CDR1 is MDHEN, CDR2 SYDVKM, per germline. Trimming stripped 3 bases from V and 14 bases from J, with 16 bases between. The CDR3 loop spans 13 amino acids. The chain carries TRBV28 and TRBJ1-4; possibly TRBD1 for D (6 bases). Sequencing was performed on naive CD4+ T cells sorted from blood. Described subset: CD45RA+ positively selected. The sequence derives from a man aged 25 to 40 in good health. The CDR3 nucleotides are TGTGCCAGCAGTTTCGGGGGGCTAGAGGGGCTGTTTTTT. Its translation: CASSFGGLEGLFF.